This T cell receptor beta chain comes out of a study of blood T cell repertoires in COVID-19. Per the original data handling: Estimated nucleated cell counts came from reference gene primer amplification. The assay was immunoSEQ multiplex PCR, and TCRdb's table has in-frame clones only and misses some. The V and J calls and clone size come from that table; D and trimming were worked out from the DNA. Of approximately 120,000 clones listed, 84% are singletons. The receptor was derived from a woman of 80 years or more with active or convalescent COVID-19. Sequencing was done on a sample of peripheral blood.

CDR3 bases: TGTGCCTGGAGCCAGGGGGGCATCTACGAGCAGTACTTC. Its protein product is CAWSQGGIYEQYF. The genes are TRBV30 and TRBJ2-7; D may be TRBD1 (7 bases). V dropped 3 bases and J dropped 3 bases, with 12 bases sitting between them. The germline V gene has CDR1 GTSNPN and CDR2 SVGIG (reference sequence). This CDR3 has 13 amino acids.